The rows below give T cell receptor beta chains drawn from one sample of a study of blood T cell repertoires in COVID-19. Clones were read by immunoSEQ multiplex PCR, and TCRdb kept only the in-frame ones, dropping some. Here the sample spans 53,000 or so clones, around 76% being singletons. The sample taken for sequencing was peripheral blood. The origin of the receptors is a man aged 50 to 59 with active or convalescent COVID-19. Each CDR3 is given with its conserved first and last residue. Fields, in order: clone size, V gene, D gene, J gene, CDR3 DNA, CDR3 protein. D genes are given only for firm matches. The listing skips clone size in some rows; elsewhere it reads once, few, many or a size class.

-	TRBV5-1	TRBD2	TRBJ2-3	TGCGCCAGCAGCTTGGCAGGACTAGCGGCCACAGATACGCAGTATTTT	CASSLAGLAATDTQYF
once	TRBV6-5	-	TRBJ2-1	TGTGCCAGCAGTTACGGCAGTAACTCCTACAATGAGCAGTTCTTC	CASSYGSNSYNEQFF
-	TRBV7-2	-	TRBJ2-5	TGTGCCAGCCTACAACTAGCCGAAGAGACCCAGTACTTC	CASLQLAEETQYF
-	TRBV10-3	TRBD2	TRBJ2-7	TGTGCCATCACCTCAACGACTAGCGGGTCGTCCTACGAGCAGTACTTC	CAITSTTSGSSYEQYF
-	TRBV5-1	TRBD2	TRBJ2-7	TGCGCCAGCAGCCCCCGACTAGCGGGAGTATACGAGCAGTACTTC	CASSPRLAGVYEQYF
-	TRBV11-3	-	TRBJ2-7	TGTGCCAGCAGCACCACAGGGTACGAGCAGTACTTC	CASSTTGYEQYF
-	TRBV6-5	-	TRBJ1-2	TGTGCCAGCAGCCACAGGGAGAGAGATGGCTACACCTTC	CASSHRERDGYTF
-	TRBV11-3	TRBD1	TRBJ2-1	TGTGCCAGCAGCCCCGGGACAGCCTCCTACAATGAGCAGTTCTTC	CASSPGTASYNEQFF
-	TRBV19	-	TRBJ1-1	TGTGCCAGTAGTATTGGGGCGGTGACTGAAGCTTTCTTT	CASSIGAVTEAFF
-	TRBV27	-	TRBJ1-2	TGTGCCAGCAGTTCCTCCGGACAAAACTATGGCTACACCTTC	CASSSSGQNYGYTF
-	TRBV18	TRBD1	TRBJ1-1	TGTGCCAGCTCACTGGGGACAGGGGGTCGGAACACTGAAGCTTTCTTT	CASSLGTGGRNTEAFF
-	TRBV6-6	-	TRBJ2-7	TGTGCCAGCAGCGATACCAGACAGAATGCCTACGAGCAGTACTTC	CASSDTRQNAYEQYF
-	TRBV19	TRBD1	TRBJ1-2	TGTGCCAGTAGTATAACAGGGGAATATGGCTACACCTTC	CASSITGEYGYTF
-	TRBV19	-	TRBJ1-5	TGTGCCAGTCTGGGGCGGGGTAGCTATCAGCCCCAGCATTTT	CASLGRGSYQPQHF
-	TRBV12-1	-	TRBJ1-3	TGTGCCAGCAGCTTTGGACTCTTTGGGAACACCATATATTTT	CASSFGLFGNTIYF
-	TRBV6-5	TRBD2	TRBJ2-3	TGTGCCAGCACCGGACTAGCGGGGGCCCAAGATACGCAGTATTTT	CASTGLAGAQDTQYF
-	TRBV19	-	TRBJ1-4	TGTGCCAGTAGGCCAGGGGTAGGGGTGAAGGGTTCGGATGAAAAACTGTTTTTT	CASRPGVGVKGSDEKLFF
-	TRBV19	-	TRBJ1-5	TGTGCCAGTAAGGTGGGGGACATATCAAATCAGCCCCAGCATTTT	CASKVGDISNQPQHF
-	TRBV12-3/TRBV12-4	-	TRBJ2-2	TGTGCCAGCAGCCCATTCAGTTCCGGGGAGCTGTTTTTT	CASSPFSSGELFF
-	TRBV30	TRBD2	TRBJ2-5	TGTGCCTGGAGTCGACTAGCGGGGGACCAAGAGACCCAGTACTTC	CAWSRLAGDQETQYF
-	TRBV25-1	-	TRBJ1-4	TGTGCCAGCAACCCGCGGACGGGAAATGAAAAACTGTTTTTT	CASNPRTGNEKLFF
-	TRBV14	TRBD2	TRBJ2-1	TGTGCCAGCAGCCATGAACTAGCGAGGGATTACAATGAGCAGTTCTTC	CASSHELARDYNEQFF
-	TRBV29-1	-	TRBJ2-3	TGCAGCGTTGAGGAAGCGGGCACAGATACGCAGTATTTT	CSVEEAGTDTQYF
-	TRBV5-5	TRBD1	TRBJ1-5	TGTGCCAGCAGCAGAACAGGGGTTAGCAATCAGCCCCAGCATTTT	CASSRTGVSNQPQHF
-	TRBV27	TRBD1	TRBJ2-7	TGTGCCAGCAGTTTTGGGACAGGGTACGAGCAGTACTTC	CASSFGTGYEQYF
-	TRBV5-1	TRBD2	TRBJ2-3	TGCGCCAGCGGCACACCCTTAGCGGGAGGGGGAGATACGCAGTATTTT	CASGTPLAGGGDTQYF
-	TRBV30	-	TRBJ1-4	TGTGCCTGGAGTGTAGCCAGGGGATTGGGAAAACTGTTTTTT	CAWSVARGLGKLFF
-	TRBV2	-	TRBJ2-3	TGTGCCAGCAGTGAATGGGCAGGTAGCACAGATACGCAGTATTTT	CASSEWAGSTDTQYF
once	TRBV15	TRBD2	TRBJ2-2	TGTGCCACCAGCAGAGTGGGCGGGGGGAACACCGGGGAGCTGTTTTTT	CATSRVGGGNTGELFF
once	TRBV18	-	TRBJ2-7	TGTGCCAGCTCACCACCCCAAATCGGGGTGTACGAGCAGTACTTC	CASSPPQIGVYEQYF
-	TRBV4-1	TRBD1	TRBJ1-5	TGCGCCAGCAGCCGAGGACAGGGGAACAATCAGCCCCAGCATTTT	CASSRGQGNNQPQHF
-	TRBV5-6	-	TRBJ2-1	TGTGCCAGCAGCTTGGCTGGGTTGGGGGGGCAGTTCTTC	CASSLAGLGGQFF
medium-sized	TRBV6-6	-	TRBJ1-1	TGTGCCAGCGCTAGCGAGGCGGGAGGGACTGAAGCTTTCTTT	CASASEAGGTEAFF
-	TRBV10-3	-	TRBJ1-2	TGTGCCATCCGGGACTGGGGCCTGGGTGGCTACACCTTC	CAIRDWGLGGYTF
-	TRBV19	-	TRBJ1-2	TGTGCCAGTAGTATGACAGGCCTTAACTATGGCTACACCTTC	CASSMTGLNYGYTF
-	TRBV1	-	TRBJ1-1	TGCACCAGCAGCCCGAGCAGGGACAGGGAAGCTTTCTTT	CTSSPSRDREAFF
-	TRBV5-1	TRBD2	TRBJ2-1	TGCGCCAGCAGCGTTACTAGCGGGAGTATGGATGAGCAGTTCTTC	CASSVTSGSMDEQFF
many	TRBV7-9	TRBD2	TRBJ2-1	TGTGCCAGCAGTTCCGCGCGGGTTAGCGGGGGTGAGCAGTTCTTC	CASSSARVSGGEQFF
-	TRBV27	-	TRBJ1-1	TGTGCCAGCAGCCGGGGAGGGTCCGCTGAAGCTTTCTTT	CASSRGGSAEAFF
-	TRBV5-1	-	TRBJ2-3	TGCGCCAGCGGTAGGGCAGGGGCCCGCACAGATACGCAGTATTTT	CASGRAGARTDTQYF
-	TRBV18	-	TRBJ1-4	TGTGCCAGCTCACCATCCCCCCAATCGTTCCGGAATGAAAAACTGTTTTTT	CASSPSPQSFRNEKLFF
-	TRBV4-2	-	TRBJ1-2	TGTGCCAGCAGCCAAGAGAATCATGGCAGCTATGGCTACACCTTC	CASSQENHGSYGYTF
-	TRBV19	-	TRBJ2-3	TGTGCCAGTAGTATTGATATCACGGCGGGTACGCAGTATTTT	CASSIDITAGTQYF
-	TRBV9	-	TRBJ2-7	TGTGCCAGCAGCTCCGACGGGAGTATCATATACGAGCAGTACTTC	CASSSDGSIIYEQYF
once	TRBV6-4	-	TRBJ2-1	TGTGCCAGCAAGGCGGAGAGCTCCTACAATGAGCAGTTCTTC	CASKAESSYNEQFF